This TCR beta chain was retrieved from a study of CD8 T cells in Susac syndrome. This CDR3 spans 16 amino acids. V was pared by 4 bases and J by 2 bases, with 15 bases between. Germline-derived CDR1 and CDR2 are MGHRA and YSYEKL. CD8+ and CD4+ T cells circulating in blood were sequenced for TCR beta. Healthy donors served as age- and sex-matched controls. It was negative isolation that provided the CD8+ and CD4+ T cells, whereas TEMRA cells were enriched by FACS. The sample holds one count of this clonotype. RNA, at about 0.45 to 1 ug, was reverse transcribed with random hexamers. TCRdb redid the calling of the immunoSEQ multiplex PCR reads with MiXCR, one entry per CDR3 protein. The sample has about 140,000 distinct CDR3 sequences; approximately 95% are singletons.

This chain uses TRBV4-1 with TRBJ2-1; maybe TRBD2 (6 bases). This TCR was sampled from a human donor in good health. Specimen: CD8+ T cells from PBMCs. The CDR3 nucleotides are TGCGCCAGCAGCCTCCAGGCGGGACGACCCTACAATGAGCAGTTCTTC. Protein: CASSLQAGRPYNEQFF.